Following are 2 T cell receptor beta chains from one sample sequenced in a study of graft-versus-host responses after intestinal transplantation. Generated by immunoSEQ multiplex PCR, the TCRdb table keeps only in-frame clones and is missing some. The sample lists over 75,000 clones; roughly nine tenths were seen once. Their antigens remain unidentified. The specimen was unstimulated CD4+ T cells sorted from spleen or lymph node cells, collected before transplant. Receptor source: a human donor who was the organ donor for an intestinal transplant.

This chain uses TRBV29-1 with TRBJ2-1, with 7 nucleotides matching TRBD1. V shed 2 bases, J shed 1 base, and the junction held 2 bases outside the gene matches. Germline V gene lookup returns CDR1 SQVTM and CDR2 ANQGSEA. The CDR3 consists of 14 residues. The CDR3 coding sequence is TGCAGCGTTGAATTCAGGGGGTCCTACAATGAGCAGTTCTTC. Amino acids: CSVEFRGSYNEQFF.

The chain links TRBV11-3 to TRBJ2-5; unclear D gene. CDR3 length: 14 amino acids. Germline V gives CDR1 SGHNT, CDR2 YENEEA. V was cut by 0 bases and J by 1 base, with 6 bases left in between. The CDR3 nucleotides are TGTGCCAGCAGCTTAGAGACTGCCCAAGAGACCCAGTACTTC. It specifies CASSLETAQETQYF.